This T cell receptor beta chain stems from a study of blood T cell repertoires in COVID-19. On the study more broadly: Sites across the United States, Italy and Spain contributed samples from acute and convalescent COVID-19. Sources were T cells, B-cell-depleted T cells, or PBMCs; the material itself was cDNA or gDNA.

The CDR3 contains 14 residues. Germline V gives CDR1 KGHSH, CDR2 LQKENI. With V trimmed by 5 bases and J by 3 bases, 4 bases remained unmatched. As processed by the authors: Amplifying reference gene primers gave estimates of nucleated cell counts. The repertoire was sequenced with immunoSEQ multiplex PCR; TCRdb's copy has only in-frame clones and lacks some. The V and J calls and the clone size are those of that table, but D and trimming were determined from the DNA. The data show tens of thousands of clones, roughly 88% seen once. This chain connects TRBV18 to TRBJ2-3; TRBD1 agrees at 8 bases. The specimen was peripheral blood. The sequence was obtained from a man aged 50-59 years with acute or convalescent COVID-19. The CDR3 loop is CASSNQGATDTQYF. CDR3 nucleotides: TGTGCCAGCTCAAACCAGGGGGCAACAGATACGCAGTATTTT.